These 29 T cell receptor beta chains were sequenced from one sample in a study of blood T cell repertoires in COVID-19. The data were produced by immunoSEQ multiplex PCR, yet TCRdb's version contains in-frame clones alone and is incomplete. Altogether approximately 150,000 clones are present, roughly 82% being singletons, with the ten largest covering around 2.2%. The material sequenced was peripheral blood. Receptors were obtained from a man between 70 and 80 years old with acute or convalescent COVID-19.

V gene TRBV11-3 combines with J gene TRBJ2-1, with D possibly being TRBD1 (5 bases). In germline, CDR1 is SGHNT, CDR2 YENEEA. Trimming removed 5 bases from V and 6 bases from J, with 23 bases in between. This CDR3 is 17 amino acids long. CDR3 loop: CASSHEQGSRASNEQFF. In DNA form, the CDR3 reads TGTGCCAGCAGCCACGAGCAGGGCTCAAGGGCCTCCAATGAGCAGTTCTTC.

The chain couples TRBV28 to TRBJ2-1; 10 bases agree with TRBD2. Looked up from germline, CDR1 is MDHEN and CDR2 is SYDVKM. CDR3 length: 17 amino acids. V lost 4 bases, J lost 4 bases, and 10 bases stayed unmatched. CDR3 DNA sequence: TGTGCCAGCAGTTCGATCACGACTAGCGGGCCGTACAATGAGCAGTTCTTC. It yields the protein CASSSITTSGPYNEQFF.

The chain is built from TRBV6-5 and TRBJ1-2, with D unresolved. The CDR3 length is 14 residues. Per germline, CDR1 MNHEY and CDR2 SVGAGI. V was shortened by 10 bases and J by 6 bases, with 21 bases between the two germline ends. CDR3 residues: CAILSPGTPNGYTF. Here the CDR3 DNA reads TGTGCCATCCTATCCCCGGGTACGCCAAATGGCTACACCTTC.

This clone appeared a few times. This sequence joins TRBV11-2 and TRBJ1-5; D gene uncertain. The CDR3 has 14 amino acids. V was cut by 2 bases and J by 1 base, with 6 bases left in between. From germline, CDR1 is SGHAT and CDR2 FQNNGV. The CDR3, as DNA: TGTGCCAGCAGCTTAATGTCGAGCAATCAGCCCCAGCATTTT. Its translation: CASSLMSSNQPQHF.

The chain has TRBV2 and TRBJ2-7; 8 bases fit TRBD2. Germline V CDR1 and CDR2: SNHLY, FYNNEI. There are 16 residues in the CDR3. J was trimmed by 6 bases and V by 11 bases; bases with no gene match: 21. CDR3 nucleotides: TGTGCCCGCCACAAGAGGGAGGGAGCGGGAGCATCCGAGCAGTACTTC. Amino acids: CARHKREGAGASEQYF. Full variable domain (outside the CDR3, taken from reference TRBV2 and TRBJ2-7): EPEVTQTPSHQVTQMGQEVILRCVPISNHLYFYWYRQILGQKVEFLVSFYNNEISEKSEIFDDQFSVERPDGSNFTLKIRSTKLEDSAMYFCARHKREGAGASEQYFGPGTRLTVT.

The sample holds many counts of this clone. The gene calls are TRBV5-1 and TRBJ2-2; tentatively, D is TRBD1 (5 bases). Trimming removed 5 bases from V and 1 base from J, with 12 bases in between. This CDR3 comprises 15 residues. Germline V CDR1 and CDR2: SGHRS, YFSETQ. CDR3 nucleotide sequence: TGCGCCAGCAGTCCCCTCGACAGGAACACCGGGGAGCTGTTTTTT. Its protein is CASSPLDRNTGELFF.

The V call is TRBV6-1, the J call TRBJ1-3; D call uncertain. Germline lookup yields CDR1 MNHNS and CDR2 SASEGT. V lost 3 bases, J lost 7 bases, and 4 bases lay in between. This CDR3 comprises 11 residues. CDR3 region: CASSDRNTIYF. CDR3 nucleotides: TGTGCCAGCAGTGACCGTAACACCATATATTTT.

The chain has TRBV18 and TRBJ2-3, with 10 bases aligning to TRBD1. V shed 0 bases and J 4 bases; nucleotides not matched to a gene: 1. Germline V lookup: CDR1 KGHSH, CDR2 LQKENI. The CDR3 runs 15 residues. The CDR3 DNA reads as TGTGCCAGCTCACCACCGACAGGGGGCCCAGATACGCAGTATTTT. The encoded protein is CASSPPTGGPDTQYF.

The chain combines TRBV21-1 with TRBJ1-5; whether TRBD1, the table's D call, matches the DNA was not checked. TRBV21-1 is flagged as a pseudogene. The CDR3 runs to 16 residues. In nucleotides, the CDR3 is TGTGCCAGCAGCAGGCCCCTGGGGCAGGCAAATCAGCCCCAGCATTTT. The encoded protein is CASSRPLGQANQPQHF.

The chain recombines TRBV2 with TRBJ2-6; D is ambiguous. The CDR3 runs to 17 residues. V dropped 8 bases and J dropped 2 bases, with 19 bases sitting between them. Germline V lookup: CDR1 SNHLY, CDR2 FYNNEI. The DNA of the CDR3 is TGTGCCAGCTGCCAGTCTGGCCTCCCAACTGGGGCCAACGTCCTGACTTTC. This codes for CASCQSGLPTGANVLTF. The full variable domain, in which reference TRBV2 and TRBJ2-6 provide the parts outside the CDR3, is EPEVTQTPSHQVTQMGQEVILRCVPISNHLYFYWYRQILGQKVEFLVSFYNNEISEKSEIFDDQFSVERPDGSNFTLKIRSTKLEDSAMYFCASCQSGLPTGANVLTFGAGSRLTVL.

The J gene is TRBJ1-5, the V gene TRBV7-8; 10 positions match TRBD1. Germline lookup yields CDR1 SGHVS and CDR2 FQNEAQ. This CDR3 comprises 17 residues. Trimming took 1 base from V and 4 from J; bases not matched to a gene: 7. The CDR3 here is CASSLVGTGADNQPQHF. The CDR3 region has the DNA TGTGCCAGCAGCTTAGTGGGGACAGGGGCGGATAATCAGCCCCAGCATTTT.

V usage is TRBV7-9 and J usage is TRBJ1-2; 8 positions match TRBD1. Germline assignment: CDR1 SEHNR and CDR2 FQNEAQ (reference sequence). The CDR3 extends over 16 amino acids. V shed 3 bases and J 2 bases; nucleotides not matched to a gene: 8. The DNA of the CDR3 is TGTGCCAGCAGCTTTGAGGGACAGGTGCGAAACTATGGCTACACCTTC. Encoded protein: CASSFEGQVRNYGYTF.

The gene calls are TRBV9 and TRBJ2-1, with TRBD2 matching 8 bases. Unmatched junction bases numbered 7, after V lost 2 bases and J lost 3 bases. The CDR3 is made up of 16 amino acids. The germline CDR1 and CDR2 sequences are SGDLS and YYNGEE. CDR3 coding DNA: TGTGCCAGCAGCGTTTTAGCGGGGTGGGACTACAATGAGCAGTTCTTC. This sequence encodes CASSVLAGWDYNEQFF.

The rearrangement links TRBV3-1 (or the pseudogene TRBV3-2) to TRBJ2-7; 9 bases fit TRBD1. This CDR3 region has 16 residues. With 0 bases clipped from V and 5 bases from J, the junction kept 8 bases outside the gene matches. CDR1 is LGHDT and CDR2 is YNNKEL in the germline V gene (reference sequence). The CDR3 protein is CASSQDRGTGNNEQYF. The CDR3 nucleotides are TGTGCCAGCAGCCAAGATAGGGGGACAGGGAACAACGAGCAGTACTTC.

The chain combines TRBV3-1 (or the pseudogene TRBV3-2) with TRBJ2-5, with D perhaps matching TRBD2 (6 bases). The germline CDR1 and CDR2 sequences are LGHDT and YNNKEL (reference sequence). This CDR3 has 17 amino acids. V lost 3 bases and J lost 5, with 22 bases in between. Written as DNA, the CDR3 is TGTGCCAGCAGCCAGATGCCTAGACTAGGCTTACGGGAGACCCAGTACTTC. Translation: CASSQMPRLGLRETQYF.

This clone occurred once. The genes are TRBV24-1 and TRBJ1-1, with D possibly matching TRBD1 (5 bases). The CDR3 is made up of 15 amino acids. Germline lookup yields CDR1 KGHDR and CDR2 SFDVKD. The V and J ends lost 6 bases and 3 bases respectively, with 16 bases between them. CDR3 region: CATSRADGGDTEAFF. The CDR3 DNA reads TGTGCCACCAGTCGGGCCGACGGAGGGGACACTGAAGCTTTCTTT.

The chain uses TRBV19 and TRBJ1-4; perhaps TRBD1 as D (6 bases). The germline V gene has CDR1 LNHDA and CDR2 SQIVND (reference sequence). The CDR3 contains 13 residues. Trimming left V 6 bases short and J 8 bases short, with 13 bases between. CDR3: CASSPGHGEKLFF. The DNA for the CDR3 is TGTGCCAGTAGCCCGGGACATGGGGAAAAACTGTTTTTT.

V gene TRBV19 combines with J gene TRBJ2-6, with unresolved D. The CDR3 loop spans 15 amino acids. Germline lookup yields CDR1 LNHDA and CDR2 SQIVND (reference sequence). Trimming took 1 base from V and 0 from J, leaving 4 bases between them. Written as DNA, the CDR3 is TGTGCCAGTAGTATAGGGAGCTCTGGGGCCAACGTCCTGACTTTC. Residues: CASSIGSSGANVLTF. Full variable domain (outside the CDR3, taken from reference TRBV19 and TRBJ2-6): DGGITQSPKYLFRKEGQNVTLSCEQNLNHDAMYWYRQDPGQGLRLIYYSQIVNDFQKGDIAEGYSVSREKKESFPLTVTSAQKNPTAFYLCASSIGSSGANVLTFGAGSRLTVL.

This chain joins TRBV12-3 or TRBV12-4 and TRBJ1-1, with D maybe TRBD1 (6 bases). V gave up 6 bases and J gave up 4 bases, with 12 bases separating them. This CDR3 spans 13 amino acids. The CDR3: CASRADRGTEAFF. The DNA for the CDR3 is TGTGCCAGCAGAGCGGACAGAGGCACTGAAGCTTTCTTT.

The chain recombines TRBV6-6 with TRBJ1-1; 8 nucleotides agree with TRBD1. The ends lost 0 bases at V and 4 bases at J; junction bases unmatched: 4. The germline gives CDR1 MNHNY, CDR2 SVGAGI (reference sequence). CDR3 length: 15 amino acids. CDR3 amino acids: CASSYSRGRGTEAFF. CDR3 bases: TGTGCCAGCAGTTACTCCAGGGGGCGAGGCACTGAAGCTTTCTTT.

The genes are TRBV13 and TRBJ2-2, with 7 bases lining up with TRBD1. J gave up 6 bases and V 0 bases, and 7 bases lay outside the gene matches. The germline V gene encodes CDR1 PRHDT and CDR2 FYEKMQ (reference sequence). The CDR3 runs 16 residues. CDR3 sequence reads: CASSLGQSQGAGELFF. The CDR3 DNA is TGTGCCAGCAGCTTAGGCCAGAGTCAGGGGGCCGGGGAGCTGTTTTTT.

The gene calls are TRBV7-9 and TRBJ2-1; 8 positions agree with TRBD1. Germline CDR1 SEHNR, CDR2 FQNEAQ (reference sequence). Losses at the gene ends were 3 bases for V and 9 bases for J; bases not matched to a gene: 10. This CDR3 comprises 15 residues. The CDR3 nucleotides are TGTGCCAGCAGCTTGTTAACAGGGGGATTCGGTGAGCAGTTCTTC. Amino acid sequence: CASSLLTGGFGEQFF. Drawing the rest from reference TRBV7-9 and TRBJ2-1, the complete variable domain is DTGVSQNPRHKITKRGQNVTFRCDPISEHNRLYWYRQTLGQGPEFLTYFQNEAQLEKSRLLSDRFSAERPKGSFSTLEIQRTEQGDSAMYLCASSLLTGGFGEQFFGPGTRLTVL.

This sequence joins TRBV21-1 and TRBJ2-7; no check of the table's D call, TRBD1, against the DNA was made. TRBV21-1 is marked as a pseudogene. The CDR3 length is 19 residues. CDR3 in amino acids: CASTPRDRGLDWFPYEQYF. The CDR3 DNA sequence: TGTGCCAGCACCCCCCGGGACAGGGGGCTGGATTGGTTCCCTTACGAGCAGTACTTC.

This clone was recorded at least ten times. The CDR3 nucleotides are TGTGCCAGCACCGGGCCCGGGATCTATGGCTACACCTTC. It translates to CASTGPGIYGYTF. This chain connects TRBV28 to TRBJ1-2; D is uncertain. V lost 7 bases, J lost 4 bases, and 13 bases lay in between. This CDR3 spans 13 amino acids. The germline V gene has CDR1 MDHEN and CDR2 SYDVKM.

The genes are TRBV10-3 and TRBJ1-6, with 8 bases lining up with TRBD1. This CDR3 region has 16 residues. The V and J ends lost 3 bases and 7 bases, in that order; junction bases with no gene match: 8. The germline CDR1 and CDR2 sequences are ENHRY and SYGVKD. The CDR3 here is CAISEGQGAENSPLHF. The CDR3 DNA sequence: TGTGCCATCAGTGAAGGGCAGGGGGCGGAGAATTCACCCCTCCACTTT.

Turning to this clone: This CDR3 fails to terminate in the conserved phenylalanine or tryptophan, so it likely reflects a read error. It is unclear where the CDR3 begins or ends on the DNA, so no DNA is shown, and the CDR3 is as TCRdb lists it. The chain couples TRBV27 to TRBJ2-7; TRBD1 is the table's D call, not checked against the DNA. Germline lookup yields CDR1 MNHEY and CDR2 SMNVEV (reference sequence). The length of the CDR3 is 10 amino acids, counting both ends. CDR3 amino acids: CASSSRDRGR.

The J gene is TRBJ2-1, the V gene TRBV15; TRBD1 matches 8 bases. CDR1 is LNHNV, CDR2 YYDKDF, per germline (reference sequence). V trimming: 2 bases; J trimming: 8 bases; junction bases outside the gene matches: 5. CDR3 length: 14 residues. CDR3: CATSRLTGGDEQFF. The CDR3 DNA follows: TGTGCCACCAGCAGACTTACAGGGGGTGATGAGCAGTTCTTC.

Concerning this clone: In the same sample, other DNA sequences code for this CDR3. V and J are TRBV24-1 and TRBJ1-2; 8 bases are a match to TRBD1. The CDR3 runs 13 residues. V was clipped by 5 bases and J by 5 bases; unmatched bases: 3. Looked up from germline, CDR1 is KGHDR and CDR2 is SFDVKD. This chain's CDR3 is CATSARTGYGYTF. The CDR3 region has the DNA TGTGCCACCAGTGCCAGGACAGGGTATGGCTACACCTTC.

J is TRBJ2-7 and V is TRBV3-1 (or the pseudogene TRBV3-2); 9 bases align to TRBD2. This CDR3 is built from 16 residues. Germline-derived CDR1 and CDR2 are LGHDT and YNNKEL (reference sequence). V dropped 3 bases and J dropped 3; count of bases not matched to a gene: 9. The CDR3 DNA is TGTGCCAGCAGCCAGTTCGGGACTAGCCCTTACTACGAGCAGTACTTC. Its translation is CASSQFGTSPYYEQYF.